This T cell receptor beta chain was obtained from a study of T cells in Graves' hyperthyroidism and ophthalmopathy (dated by TCRdb to between 2018 and 2021). Background on the whole study: Peripheral blood samples were taken at initial diagnosis, before any treatment was given. Following sampling, methimazole starting at 30 mg daily was given to hyperthyroidism patients, and high-dose intravenous methylprednisolone was given to ophthalmopathy patients. In addition, the study compared T-cell repertoires in thyroid tissue and in blood from roughly 6 Graves' hyperthyroidism patients. TCR V-J signatures able to tell the groups apart were searched for in a discovery cohort of 90 to 100 patients, of whom more than 40 had Graves' ophthalmopathy and roughly 57 had stable Graves' hyperthyroidism. Whether ophthalmopathy could be predicted prospectively was tested in an independent validation cohort made up of under 20 hyperthyroidism patients plus 17 patients who later progressed to ophthalmopathy. The roughly 91 discovery patients were randomly split 7:3 into training and test sets. According to the paper, TCR Vbeta CDR3 sequencing was carried out on 135 peripheral blood samples, which came from around 43 ophthalmopathy, under 80 hyperthyroidism and about 17 progressor patients. Overall results and qualifications from the work: During validation, the model predicted progression to ophthalmopathy a median of around six months ahead of onset, with almost 71% sensitivity and 72% to 80% specificity. Most expanded thyroid clonotypes (frequency above 0.001) were also found in blood, which suggests that blood repertoires may mirror thyroid immune responses. No statistical method was used to fix the sample size in advance, and group allocation was not hidden from the investigators. In cross-validation, a model built on a 13 V-J signature told ophthalmopathy apart from stable hyperthyroidism with approximately 90% sensitivity and approximately 84% specificity, and in testing the same model reached 80%/75%.

Graves' hyperthyroidism was defined as stable when no progression to ophthalmopathy occurred over 18 months of follow-up. The hyperthyroidism patients were between 18 and 65 years old and newly diagnosed, with a disease duration of less than 2 months. Exclusion was applied to patients with uncontrolled infections, other autoimmune diseases, pregnancy or lactation. Diagnoses relied on clinical symptoms, serum thyroxine and TRAb, thyroid ultrasound and orbital computed tomography. PBMCs were separated from around 9.1 ml of fresh peripheral blood using Ficoll-Paque density gradient centrifugation. Total RNA was extracted with Trizol reagent, and quality was checked on an Agilent 2100 Bioanalyzer. This clonotype was picked up a small number of times. The specificity of this receptor is unknown. Qualities for individual bases were not recorded, and no much larger clone is one base off. The TCR beta CDR3 regions were amplified from the RNA transcripts. For the first round of RT-PCR on the TCR CDR3, the HTBI primer set was used together with the Qiagen OneStep RT-PCR kit. A second multiplex PCR round built the libraries, followed by size selection and purification. Libraries were sequenced paired-end with 100 bp reads on an Illumina HiSeq2000. For the original study's pipeline: Raw data were processed with SOAPnuke, discarding reads with adapters, uncalled bases, mean Phred below 15, or no exact constant-primer or identifier match. COPE v1.2.5 was used to merge the high-quality paired reads, and each unique nucleotide sequence was defined as a clonotype. MiTCR v1.1 was used to align clonotypes to the IMGT TRBV, TRBD and TRBJ reference segments. Analysis was restricted to V-J combinations with a frequency above 0.0001, which covered about 99% of repertoires. The TCS score was defined as F50 (clonal expansion) divided by E x V (chaos), with BLOSUM62-based TCRdist calculated between CDR3 peptides within each V-J. Welch's t-statistics and random forest reduced around 550 V-J features to 13, which were used in a naive Bayes classifier (R e1071). The similarity between thyroid and blood repertoires was quantified using the Morisita-Horn index. In-frame beta chains were kept once TCRdb had trimmed the public reads at Q25 with fastp and called clones with MiXCR. Rows are unified per CDR3 protein, each entry keeping the most common DNA and genes. The V and J calls were not made by the authors but by TCRdb's processing. Here the sample has 800,000 or so distinct CDR3 sequences; over 35% occur a single time. 7.5% to 9.5% of the sample is held by the ten biggest clonotypes.

The CDR3 holds 13 amino acids from the cysteine to the phenylalanine. The DNA shown is the 39-base CDR3, in frame from base 1. As encoded in the germline V gene (reference sequence), CDR1 is MNHNY while CDR2 is SVGAGI. At the junction V is shortened by 6 bases and J by 7 bases, with 15 bases in between. The chain employs TRBV6-6 and TRBJ1-1; too little of a D gene remains to name it. The clonotype comes from a man between 18 and 35 years old with Graves' hyperthyroidism. Sequenced input: blood. The nucleotides are TGTGCCAGCAGCCGAGACCTCGGAAGTGAAGCTTTCTTT. It encodes CASSRDLGSEAFF.